This TCR beta chain was sequenced in a study of cytomegalovirus exposure and HLA in healthy donors. Only one count was recorded for this clone. 60 Vbeta and 13 Jbeta primers were used in PCR. Using immunoSEQ multiplex PCR, the repertoire was profiled, and TCRdb retains in-frame clones only, with some absent. The data contain about 180,000 clones, 60% to 80% of them singletons. Germline V gene sequence: CDR1 MGHDK, CDR2 SYGVNS. Trimming pared 2 bases from V and 1 base from J, leaving 8 bases between. CDR3 length equals 14 residues. The origin of this receptor is a man aged 35 to 55 in good health and CMV-seropositive. This chain connects TRBV25-1 to TRBJ1-1; D may be TRBD1 (6 bases). Material for sequencing was PBMCs. CDR3 DNA: TGTGCCAGCAGTGAAGTAGGGGGGAACACTGAAGCTTTCTTT. Translated: CASSEVGGNTEAFF.